A single sample is the source of the 23 T cell receptor beta chains below, sequenced in a study of Graves' ophthalmopathy and Graves' hyperthyroidism. For repertoire sequencing, the TCR beta CDR3 regions were amplified from RNA transcripts. The authors performed first-round RT-PCR with HTBI primers and then a second-round multiplex PCR. TCRdb processed the multiplex PCR reads anew with MiXCR; each CDR3 protein has one entry. The sample carries about 700,000 distinct CDR3 sequences, 40% recorded once. Material for sequencing was peripheral blood. The receptors stem from an adult man with Graves' ophthalmopathy.

There are a few counts of this clonotype. The V and J genes are TRBV30 and TRBJ1-2; D perhaps matches TRBD1 (6 bases). The V and J ends lost 4 bases and 2 bases respectively, with 14 bases between them. Germline CDR1 reads GTSNPN; CDR2 reads SVGIG (reference sequence). The CDR3 totals 14 residues. The CDR3 DNA sequence: TGTGCCTGGAACGCATGGCAGGGGAACTATGGCTACACCTTC. Encoded protein: CAWNAWQGNYGYTF.

The chain has TRBV29-1 and TRBJ2-7; TRBD1 matches at 8 bases. This CDR3 comprises 14 residues. V was pared by 4 bases and J by 3 bases, with 8 bases of the junction left unmatched. The germline CDR1 and CDR2 sequences are SQVTM and ANQGSEA. The CDR3 here is CSVGDRGSYYEQYF. The CDR3, as DNA: TGCAGCGTTGGAGACAGGGGCTCATACTACGAGCAGTACTTC.

For this clonotype: This sequence may be a read error, since a much larger clone differs from it by one base. V is TRBV2 and J is TRBJ1-2; 9 nucleotides agree with TRBD1. The germline gives CDR1 SNHLY, CDR2 FYNNEI. The CDR3 sequence is 12 residues long. V shed 9 bases, J shed 3 bases, and the junction held 2 bases outside the gene matches. The CDR3 DNA reads TGTGCCAGGGGGGACAGGGACTATGGCTACACCTTC. Translating it yields CARGDRDYGYTF.

This clonotype was detected a few times. The chain carries TRBV7-9 and TRBJ1-1, with a possible D match to TRBD1 (6 bases). Trimming left V 4 bases short and J 3 bases short, with 12 bases between. This CDR3 contains 14 residues. Germline V CDR1 and CDR2: SEHNR, FQNEAQ (reference sequence). CDR3 DNA: TGTGCCAGCAGCTACACAGGGTCGGACACTGAAGCTTTCTTT. Translating gives CASSYTGSDTEAFF.

This clonotype was counted many times. This rearrangement joins TRBV7-2 to TRBJ1-2, with 7 nucleotides matching TRBD1. Trimming cost V 5 bases and J 3 bases; bases outside gene matches: 9. The CDR3 totals 15 residues. CDR1 and CDR2 (germline): SGHTA, FQGNSA. The CDR3 here is CASSPLDRDDYGYTF. The CDR3, as DNA: TGTGCCAGCAGCCCCCTAGACAGGGATGACTATGGCTACACCTTC.

This clonotype showed up just a few times. The J gene is TRBJ2-7, the V gene TRBV12-3 or TRBV12-4; 8 bases are shared with TRBD1. V lost 7 bases, J lost 3 bases, and 5 bases stayed unmatched. This CDR3 is built from 13 residues. The CDR3: CASMGQDDYEQYF. CDR3 nucleotides: TGTGCCAGCATGGGACAGGACGACTACGAGCAGTACTTC.

This clonotype came up many times. The V call is TRBV25-1, the J call TRBJ1-1; 8 bases are shared with TRBD1. This CDR3 spans 13 amino acids. Trimming at V came to 5 bases and at J to 7 bases, leaving 6 bases not matched to a gene. The germline V gene has CDR1 MGHDK and CDR2 SYGVNS. The chain's CDR3 is CASSFPGGNEAFF. The CDR3 region has the DNA TGTGCCAGCAGTTTTCCAGGGGGCAATGAAGCTTTCTTT.

The V call is TRBV28, the J call TRBJ2-7; D is perhaps TRBD1 (5 bases). This CDR3 has 17 amino acids. Trimming took off 2 bases at V and 3 bases at J, with 20 bases between the two ends. Germline CDR1 MDHEN, CDR2 SYDVKM. CDR3 sequence reads: CASSLIYQGAPVYEQYF. The CDR3 region has the DNA TGTGCCAGCAGTTTAATCTACCAAGGGGCACCTGTCTACGAGCAGTACTTC.

This clonotype was seen more than once but under ten times. This likely traces to a read error, being one base from a far larger clone. This sequence joins TRBV7-9 and TRBJ1-5; D remains unclear. The germline CDR1 and CDR2 sequences are SEHNR and FQNEAQ (reference sequence). The CDR3 is 14 amino acids. The CDR3 region has the DNA TGTGCCAGCGGCTTAGGCGGAGGAAATCAGCCCCAGCATTTT. It codes for CASGLGGGNQPQHF.

This clonotype was seen once. The J gene is TRBJ1-4, the V gene TRBV19; 11 bases align to TRBD1. This CDR3 region has 15 residues. The V segment lost 6 bases and the J segment 8 bases; nucleotides outside the gene matches: 8. The germline V gene has CDR1 LNHDA and CDR2 SQIVND (reference sequence). The CDR3 sequence: CASSPRTGGSEKLFF. In DNA, the CDR3 is TGTGCCAGTAGCCCACGGACAGGGGGCAGCGAAAAACTGTTTTTT.

About this clonotype itself: A read error may be the cause here, since a much bigger clone is one base away. The rearrangement links TRBV24-1 to TRBJ1-2; TRBD1 might be the D (5 bases). There are 12 residues in the CDR3. From germline, CDR1 is KGHDR and CDR2 SFDVKD. This CDR3 reads CATSDFSGLYAF. DNA for the CDR3: TGTGCCACCAGTGATTTCTCAGGGCTCTACGCCTTC.

This clonotype was counted at least ten times. The chain uses TRBV15 and TRBJ1-1, with D hard to call. V lost 3 bases to trimming and J lost 5 bases, with 16 bases between them. The CDR3 is 15 residues long. Germline-derived CDR1 and CDR2 are LNHNV and YYDKDF (reference sequence). The CDR3 loop is CATSRVEFSRTEAFF. The CDR3 coding sequence is TGTGCCACCAGCAGGGTTGAGTTCTCCCGGACTGAAGCTTTCTTT.

V gene TRBV25-1 combines with J gene TRBJ1-5, with TRBD1 matching 7 bases. Unmatched junction bases numbered 11, after V lost 5 bases and J lost 4 bases. CDR1 is MGHDK, CDR2 SYGVNS, per germline. The CDR3 is 16 residues long. CDR3 residues: CASSTIKDRKNQPQHF. The CDR3 DNA reads as TGTGCCAGCAGTACTATTAAGGACAGGAAAAATCAGCCCCAGCATTTT.

The chain uses TRBV29-1 and TRBJ2-2; 7 nucleotides agree with TRBD1. The germline V gene has CDR1 SQVTM and CDR2 ANQGSEA. V lost 6 bases, J lost 11 bases, and 12 bases stayed unmatched. This CDR3 region has 13 residues. Here the CDR3 reads CSVSTGTVGELFF. The CDR3 DNA reads as TGCAGCGTGTCAACCGGGACAGTCGGAGAGCTGTTTTTT.

This clonotype has just a few counts. The V and J genes are TRBV7-9 and TRBJ2-2; TRBD2 is a possible D gene (6 bases). Germline assignment: CDR1 SEHNR and CDR2 FQNEAQ (reference sequence). The ends were cut back, 8 bases at V and 1 base at J, with 14 bases in the middle. This CDR3 is built from 15 residues. The CDR3 DNA reads TGTGCCAGCGGACCCGGCGGGGTGAACACCGGGGAGCTGTTTTTT. Translated, it gives CASGPGGVNTGELFF.

V is TRBV7-9 and J is TRBJ1-1, with 7 bases fitting TRBD1. The CDR3 is 15 residues long. Germline V gene lookup returns CDR1 SEHNR and CDR2 FQNEAQ (reference sequence). V was clipped by 1 base and J by 3 bases; unmatched bases: 5. The CDR3 loop is CASSLETGADTEAFF. Written as DNA, the CDR3 is TGTGCCAGCAGCTTAGAAACAGGGGCGGACACTGAAGCTTTCTTT.

In its sample, this clonotype was seen many times. This chain uses TRBV10-3 with TRBJ1-2; tentative D call: TRBD1 (6 bases). This CDR3 is built from 10 residues. V was shortened by 8 bases and J by 5 bases, with 6 bases between the two germline ends. CDR1 is ENHRY, CDR2 SYGVKD, per germline. CDR3 sequence: CAIGQYGYTF. The CDR3 DNA is TGTGCCATCGGACAGTATGGCTACACCTTC.

For this clonotype: This sequence may be a read error, since a much larger clone differs from it by one base. V is TRBV7-8 and J is TRBJ1-3; 10 positions agree with TRBD1. The CDR3 is 16 amino acids. Germline V CDR1 and CDR2: SGHVS, FQNEAQ. The CDR3 reads CASSRDRGTAGNTMYF. DNA for the CDR3: TGTGCCAGCAGCCGGGACAGGGGTACGGCTGGAAACACCATGTATTTT.

The table lists this clonotype with a few counts. The J gene is TRBJ1-2, the V gene TRBV7-9; possibly TRBD1 for D (6 bases). CDR3 length equals 19 residues. Deletions cut 0 bases from V and 6 bases from J, with 26 bases between. Per the germline V gene, CDR1 is SEHNR and CDR2 is FQNEAQ (reference sequence). CDR3 in amino acids: CASSLALTGPGGVDDGYTF. CDR3 DNA sequence: TGTGCCAGCAGCTTAGCCCTGACAGGCCCCGGTGGGGTTGACGATGGCTACACCTTC.

The CDR3 DNA reads TGTGCCAGCAGGACAGGGTCGTCCGAGCAGTACTTC. Translation gives CASRTGSSEQYF. The V call is TRBV10-3, the J call TRBJ2-7; TRBD1 matches at 8 bases. V lost 10 bases, J lost 6 bases, and 8 bases stayed unmatched. Germline assignment: CDR1 ENHRY and CDR2 SYGVKD. The CDR3 runs to 12 residues.

This sequence joins TRBV7-8 and TRBJ2-3; weak D call: TRBD1 (6 bases). Germline V CDR1 and CDR2: SGHVS, FQNEAQ. This CDR3 region has 15 residues. The V end was cut by 2 bases, the J end by 2 bases, with 11 bases between. The CDR3 here is CASSLTGIITDTQYF. CDR3 nucleotides: TGTGCCAGCAGCTTAACAGGGATAATCACAGATACGCAGTATTTT.

In this sample, this clonotype turned up many times. The chain links TRBV7-2 to TRBJ2-5; 13 positions match TRBD2. V was pared by 5 bases and J by 4 bases, with 7 bases of the junction left unmatched. The germline V gene has CDR1 SGHTA and CDR2 FQGNSA. The CDR3 is 16 residues long. The CDR3 DNA sequence: TGTGCCAGCAGCCCAGGACTAGCGGGAGAGGGAGAGACCCAGTACTTC. This codes for CASSPGLAGEGETQYF.

Worth noting for this clonotype: Compared with germline, one end of the junction differs, possibly owing to a read error. This chain links TRBV2 with TRBJ2-7; D uncertain. CDR1 is SNHLY, CDR2 FYNNEI, per germline. The CDR3 extends over 11 amino acids. The CDR3 nucleotides read TGTGCCAGCAGTGAAAGGTACGAGCAGGACTTC. This codes for CASSERYEQDF.